This TCR beta chain was sequenced during a study of T-cell reconstitution after alpha-beta-depleted transplantation in children. Unique molecular identifiers were incorporated into the prepared TCRbeta library. TCRdb redid the calling of the PCR reads with MiXCR, one entry per CDR3 protein. Of about 72,000 distinct CDR3 sequences listed, around 7.9% are singletons. Ten or more counts support this clonotype. The sequencing here drew on PBMCs from the stem cell graft donor, taken from the stem cell graft. This TCR came from a human donor who donated a stem cell graft to a child with acute lymphoblastic leukemia.

The CDR3 sequence is CASSYRGSKYEAFF. The CDR3 DNA reads TGTGCCAGCAGCTACAGGGGCTCTAAGTATGAAGCTTTCTTT. V gene TRBV7-2 combines with J gene TRBJ1-1, with 7 nucleotides matching TRBD1. Trimming at V came to 4 bases and at J to 7 bases, leaving 9 bases not matched to a gene. Per the germline V gene, CDR1 is SGHTA and CDR2 is FQGNSA. This CDR3 is 14 amino acids long.